The 25 T cell receptor beta chains in this list originate from one sample, sequenced in a study of cytomegalovirus exposure and HLA in healthy donors. PCR used 60 Vbeta primers and 13 Jbeta primers. The assay was immunoSEQ multiplex PCR, and TCRdb's table has in-frame clones only and misses some. The sample holds approximately 180,000 clones. The sequencing input was PBMCs. All receptors come from a man aged 25-40 years in good health and CMV-seronegative.

This chain uses TRBV2 with TRBJ1-5; D possibly corresponds to TRBD1 (6 bases). Trimming stripped 9 bases from V and 2 bases from J, with 20 bases between. The germline gives CDR1 SNHLY, CDR2 FYNNEI. The CDR3 is 16 amino acids. The CDR3 DNA is TGTGCCAGTACGGGACACCTAACTCTAGGCAATCAGCCCCAGCATTTT. It specifies CASTGHLTLGNQPQHF.

The V gene is TRBV7-3, the J gene TRBJ2-5; D might be TRBD2 (5 bases). V dropped 3 bases and J dropped 4 bases, with 15 bases sitting between them. Germline V gene sequence: CDR1 SGHTA, CDR2 FQGTGA. The CDR3 consists of 15 residues. CDR3 sequence: CASSFLVGRPETQYF. The CDR3, as DNA: TGTGCCAGCAGCTTCTTAGTGGGGAGACCAGAGACCCAGTACTTC.

This chain uses TRBV28 with TRBJ2-3; D remains ambiguous. Trimming shortened V by 6 bases and J by 0 bases, and 13 bases separated the two germline ends. Germline V gene lookup returns CDR1 MDHEN and CDR2 SYDVKM. The CDR3 has 15 residues. As DNA, the CDR3 is TGTGCCAGCAGCCCGGTCCCTCCTAGCACAGATACGCAGTATTTT. The encoded protein is CASSPVPPSTDTQYF.

The chain recombines TRBV2 with TRBJ1-1; D ambiguous. The CDR3 contains 13 residues. V gave up 9 bases and J gave up 0 bases, with 11 bases separating them. CDR1 and CDR2 (germline): SNHLY, FYNNEI. CDR3 sequence (DNA): TGTGCCAGAACAGCTTTAATGAACACTGAAGCTTTCTTT. The encoded protein is CARTALMNTEAFF.

This chain joins TRBV6-1 and TRBJ2-1, with 7 bases lining up with TRBD1. CDR3 size: 16 residues. The germline CDR1 and CDR2 sequences are MNHNS and SASEGT. V lost 3 bases, J lost 4 bases, and 9 bases stayed unmatched. CDR3 nucleotide sequence: TGTGCCAGCAGTGAGCCAGGACAGGACTTTTACAATGAGCAGTTCTTC. Translation gives CASSEPGQDFYNEQFF.

The rearrangement joins TRBV19 to TRBJ1-1, with a weak D call TRBD1 (6 bases). V was pared by 6 bases and J by 6 bases, with 17 bases between. CDR3 size: 14 residues. The germline CDR1 and CDR2 sequences are LNHDA and SQIVND (reference sequence). The CDR3 region is CASRPTGFKAEAFF. Here the CDR3 DNA reads TGTGCCAGTAGACCAACAGGGTTTAAGGCTGAAGCTTTCTTT.

This chain connects TRBV5-1 to TRBJ2-1, with no clear D. V lost 1 base to trimming and J lost 0 bases, with 14 bases between them. CDR3 size: 17 residues. Germline V gene lookup returns CDR1 SGHRS and CDR2 YFSETQ. CDR3 residues: CASSLFPIKSSYNEQFF. The CDR3 nucleotides read TGCGCCAGCAGCTTGTTTCCGATAAAGAGCTCCTACAATGAGCAGTTCTTC.

This chain connects TRBV14 to TRBJ2-1, with D unresolved. CDR1 is SGHDN and CDR2 is FVKESK in the germline V gene. This CDR3 has 13 residues. Trimming cost V 4 bases and J 6 bases, with 10 bases left between them. The CDR3 DNA is TGTGCCAGCAGCCCTTGGTCGGGCAATGAGCAGTTCTTC. Protein product: CASSPWSGNEQFF.

The V call is TRBV28, the J call TRBJ2-7; 9 nucleotides line up with TRBD2. Germline V gene data show CDR1 as MDHEN and CDR2 as SYDVKM. The CDR3 consists of 15 residues. With 5 bases clipped from V and 1 base from J, the junction kept 6 bases outside the gene matches. DNA for the CDR3: TGTGCCAGCAGTACCCTAGCGGGGATGTCCTACGAGCAGTACTTC. Its translation is CASSTLAGMSYEQYF.

The V and J genes are TRBV6-5 and TRBJ1-4, with TRBD1 as a possible D gene (6 bases). The CDR3 runs to 15 residues. The germline V gene has CDR1 MNHEY and CDR2 SVGAGI. Trimming took 6 bases from V and 8 from J, leaving 19 bases between them. This chain's CDR3 is CASSPEGQFKEKLFF. The CDR3 nucleotides read TGTGCCAGCAGCCCCGAGGGACAATTCAAGGAAAAACTGTTTTTT.

V gene TRBV6-1 combines with J gene TRBJ2-1, with D possibly TRBD2 on 5 matching bases. CDR1 is MNHNS, CDR2 SASEGT, per germline. This CDR3 region has 16 residues. The V and J ends lost 3 bases and 6 bases respectively, with 18 bases between them. The CDR3 coding sequence is TGTGCCAGCAGTGACGGCCCCGGGCGAGGGAGCAATGAGCAGTTCTTC. It codes for CASSDGPGRGSNEQFF.

The V call is TRBV28, the J call TRBJ2-6; no definite D call. The V gene's germline CDR1 is MDHEN and CDR2 SYDVKM. Trimming left V 0 bases short and J 0 bases short, with 3 bases between. The CDR3 has 15 residues. The CDR3 nucleotides are TGTGCCAGCAGTTTATGGAGCTCTGGGGCCAACGTCCTGACTTTC. Translating gives CASSLWSSGANVLTF.

The chain employs TRBV6-1 and TRBJ1-1; 7 bases map to TRBD1. The CDR3 runs 14 residues. V lost 8 bases to trimming and J lost 4 bases; unmatched junction nucleotides: 10. Germline lookup yields CDR1 MNHNS and CDR2 SASEGT. For the CDR3, the DNA is TGTGCCAGCTGCTTGACAGGGAGGTCCACTGAAGCTTTCTTT. This translates into CASCLTGRSTEAFF.

The chain is built from TRBV14 and TRBJ1-4; D gene ambiguous. CDR1 and CDR2 from the germline V gene are SGHDN and FVKESK. Trimming left V 4 bases short and J 3 bases short, with 9 bases between. The CDR3 length is 14 residues. The CDR3 nucleotides are TGTGCCAGCAGCCGAGCTCGGTCTAATGAAAAACTGTTTTTT. It yields the protein CASSRARSNEKLFF.

V usage is TRBV7-2 and J usage is TRBJ1-5; D not certain. V dropped 4 bases and J dropped 7 bases, with 17 bases sitting between them. The CDR3 spans 15 residues. Germline V gives CDR1 SGHTA, CDR2 FQGNSA. CDR3 DNA: TGTGCCAGCAGCTCACTACCGGGGATGGTCCAGCCCCAGCATTTT. Its protein is CASSSLPGMVQPQHF.

The rearrangement links TRBV28 to TRBJ1-1, with 8 bases that match TRBD1. Per the germline V gene, CDR1 is MDHEN and CDR2 is SYDVKM. The CDR3 loop spans 15 amino acids. The J segment lost 3 bases and the V segment lost 4 bases, leaving 7 bases of the junction unmatched. DNA of the CDR3: TGTGCCAGCAGTTCCGCAGGGGGCGCGGACACTGAAGCTTTCTTT. This gives the protein CASSSAGGADTEAFF.

The CDR3 region has the DNA TGCGCCAGCAGCTTATACAGGGGGGCTGATGAAAAACTGTTTTTT. Translated, it gives CASSLYRGADEKLFF. This sequence joins TRBV5-1 and TRBJ1-4; 8 nucleotides agree with TRBD1. Per the germline V gene, CDR1 is SGHRS and CDR2 is YFSETQ. Losses at the gene ends were 2 bases for V and 6 bases for J; bases not matched to a gene: 6. This CDR3 contains 15 residues.

The chain recombines TRBV7-9 with TRBJ1-4; possible D gene TRBD1, 5 bases. This CDR3 has 15 residues. Trimming shortened V by 5 bases and J by 2 bases, and 12 bases separated the two germline ends. Germline V gene data show CDR1 as SEHNR and CDR2 as FQNEAQ (reference sequence). CDR3 nucleotide sequence: TGTGCCAGCAGCCCGCTGACAGCCACTAATGAAAAACTGTTTTTT. Protein product: CASSPLTATNEKLFF.

The gene calls are TRBV5-1 and TRBJ2-3; TRBD2 aligns across 11 bases. This CDR3 contains 15 residues. The junction had 3 bases not matched to a gene; V was cut back by 4 bases and J by 2 bases. CDR1 is SGHRS, CDR2 YFSETQ, per germline. The CDR3 sequence: CASSVGLAVTDTQYF. The CDR3 bases are TGCGCCAGCAGCGTGGGACTAGCGGTCACAGATACGCAGTATTTT.

The gene calls are TRBV11-2 and TRBJ2-7, with 9 bases identical to TRBD1. Per germline, CDR1 SGHAT and CDR2 FQNNGV. The V and J ends lost 1 base and 1 base, in that order; junction bases with no gene match: 2. This CDR3 comprises 15 residues. The CDR3 sequence is CASSLGQGVSYEQYF. DNA of the CDR3: TGTGCCAGCAGCTTAGGACAGGGGGTATCCTACGAGCAGTACTTC. The full variable domain, rest sourced from reference TRBV11-2 and TRBJ2-7, is EAGVAQSPRYKIIEKRQSVAFWCNPISGHATLYWYQQILGQGPKLLIQFQNNGVVDDSQLPKDRFSAERLKGVDSTLKIQPAKLEDSAVYLCASSLGQGVSYEQYFGPGTRLTVT.

This chain connects TRBV14 to TRBJ1-4; D is ambiguous. There are 15 residues in the CDR3. With 4 bases removed from V and 5 bases from J, the gap between germline ends came to 14 bases. CDR1 and CDR2 (germline): SGHDN, FVKESK. CDR3 loop: CASSRSTSRNEKLFF. CDR3 nucleotides: TGTGCCAGCAGCCGATCAACCTCGAGGAATGAAAAACTGTTTTTT.

This chain links TRBV7-2 with TRBJ2-7; D is undetermined. From germline, CDR1 is SGHTA and CDR2 FQGNSA. V was clipped by 0 bases and J by 6 bases, with 6 bases between them. The CDR3 runs to 12 residues. CDR3 residues: CASSLANGEQYF. The CDR3 coding sequence is TGTGCCAGCAGCTTAGCGAACGGCGAGCAGTACTTC. Full variable domain (remainder filled in from reference TRBV7-2 and TRBJ2-7): GAGVSQSPSNKVTEKGKDVELRCDPISGHTALYWYRQSLGQGLEFLIYFQGNSAPDKSGLPSDRFSAERTGGSVSTLTIQRTQQEDSAVYLCASSLANGEQYFGPGTRLTVT.

V usage is TRBV7-3 and J usage is TRBJ2-7, with 7 bases that match TRBD2. The V gene's germline CDR1 is SGHTA and CDR2 FQGTGA. J was trimmed by 5 bases and V by 2 bases; bases with no gene match: 9. This CDR3 has 15 amino acids. As DNA, the CDR3 is TGTGCCAGCAGCTTAGGGTCTAGCGGAAACAACGAGCAGTACTTC. This gives the protein CASSLGSSGNNEQYF.

This sequence joins TRBV5-6 and TRBJ2-1, with 12 positions matching TRBD2. The J segment lost 4 bases and the V segment lost 0 bases, leaving 5 bases of the junction unmatched. This CDR3 region has 17 residues. CDR1 and CDR2 (germline): SGHDT, YYEEEE. The CDR3 region is CASSLGLAGGPYNEQFF. The CDR3, as DNA: TGTGCCAGCAGCTTGGGGCTAGCGGGAGGGCCGTACAATGAGCAGTTCTTC.

The J gene is TRBJ2-2, the V gene TRBV27; TRBD2 agrees at 10 bases. The CDR3 sequence is 20 residues long. After removal of 1 base from V and 5 bases from J, the junction contained 16 bases not matched to a gene. From germline, CDR1 is MNHEY and CDR2 SMNVEV (reference sequence). The CDR3 region is CASSLFGPVAGGWGTGELFF. CDR3 nucleotide sequence: TGTGCCAGCAGTTTATTCGGCCCAGTAGCGGGAGGATGGGGGACCGGGGAGCTGTTTTTT.